Below, 30 T cell receptor beta chains from the same sample are listed, as sequenced in a study of OX40 agonist ivuxolimab in advanced cancers. Repertoires were generated with immunoSEQ multiplex PCR, while TCRdb's copy carries only in-frame clones and drops some. The sample carries about 56,000 clones, approximately 86% recorded once. This specimen consisted of CD4+ or CD8+ T cells sorted from blood, obtained in a trial of the OX40 agonist ivuxolimab. The receptors originated from an adult with an advanced solid tumor such as melanoma, head and neck, liver or kidney cancer.

The genes are TRBV18 and TRBJ1-2, with TRBD1 matching 10 bases. V shed 4 bases, J shed 3 bases, and the junction held 17 bases outside the gene matches. The CDR3 totals 19 residues. Germline CDR1 is KGHSH and CDR2 is LQKENI. CDR3 loop: CASSRYPPGQGTLYYGYTF. The CDR3 DNA follows: TGTGCCAGCTCACGCTACCCACCGGGACAGGGGACCCTCTACTATGGCTACACCTTC.

The chain recombines TRBV5-1 with TRBJ1-5, with 7 bases fitting TRBD1. Unmatched junction bases numbered 6, after V lost 2 bases and J lost 7 bases. There are 14 residues in the CDR3. Germline assignment: CDR1 SGHRS and CDR2 YFSETQ. The CDR3 loop is CASSLGGGYQPQHF. For the CDR3, the DNA is TGCGCCAGCAGCTTAGGAGGGGGCTACCAGCCCCAGCATTTT.

The CDR3 nucleotides read TGTGCCAGCAGTACCGCCGGGACAGGGATTGGCTACACCTTC. This sequence encodes CASSTAGTGIGYTF. The gene calls are TRBV27 and TRBJ1-2, with 9 bases fitting TRBD1. J gave up 7 bases and V 5 bases, and 8 bases lay outside the gene matches. Germline loops: CDR1 MNHEY, CDR2 SMNVEV (reference sequence). The CDR3 spans 14 residues.

J is TRBJ2-1 and V is TRBV7-2; TRBD1 aligns across 7 bases. Germline CDR1 SGHTA, CDR2 FQGNSA. After removal of 5 bases from V and 5 bases from J, the junction contained 3 bases not matched to a gene. This CDR3 is 13 amino acids long. The CDR3 DNA reads TGTGCCAGCAGCCGAACAGGGGACAATGAGCAGTTCTTC. Amino acids: CASSRTGDNEQFF.

The DNA of the CDR3 is TGTGCCAGCAGCTTACAGGGGGTTTACAATGAGCAGTTCTTC. The encoded protein is CASSLQGVYNEQFF. The chain is built from TRBV11-2 and TRBJ2-1; the match to TRBD1 covers 7 bases. After removal of 2 bases from V and 4 bases from J, the junction contained 2 bases not matched to a gene. This CDR3 comprises 14 residues. Germline V gives CDR1 SGHAT, CDR2 FQNNGV.

The chain carries TRBV10-1 and TRBJ2-1; 8 positions match TRBD2. Germline V gene lookup returns CDR1 WNHNN and CDR2 SYGVQD (reference sequence). With 3 bases clipped from V and 5 bases from J, the junction kept 9 bases outside the gene matches. The CDR3 runs 16 residues. For the CDR3, the DNA is TGCGCCAGCAGTGACGGAGGGAGCGGGGGCAACAATGAGCAGTTCTTC. This sequence encodes CASSDGGSGGNNEQFF.

This sequence joins TRBV27 and TRBJ2-7; D not resolved. V shed 4 bases and J shed 6 bases, with 7 bases lying between them. The germline V gene has CDR1 MNHEY and CDR2 SMNVEV (reference sequence). The CDR3 has 11 residues. This chain's CDR3 is CASSSVGEQYF. In DNA form, the CDR3 reads TGTGCCAGCAGTTCCGTTGGCGAGCAGTACTTC.

The CDR3 region is CASSYGSSYNSPLHF. The CDR3 DNA follows: TGTGCCAGCAGTTACGGGAGCTCCTATAATTCACCCCTCCACTTT. The gene calls are TRBV6-6 and TRBJ1-6; no definite D call. The CDR3 length is 15 residues. Trimming stripped 2 bases from V and 0 bases from J, with 5 bases between. CDR1 and CDR2 from the germline V gene are MNHNY and SVGAGI (reference sequence).

The chain carries TRBV19 and TRBJ1-1, with D tentatively TRBD1 (5 bases). The CDR3 runs 15 residues. Germline V gene lookup returns CDR1 LNHDA and CDR2 SQIVND (reference sequence). The V end was cut by 7 bases, the J end by 1 base, with 16 bases between. The CDR3 loop reads CASKTQGRANTEAFF. For the CDR3, the DNA is TGTGCCAGTAAAACCCAGGGTAGGGCGAACACTGAAGCTTTCTTT.

As for this clone: Its ends do not fully match the called genes, so a read error is possible. The rearrangement uses TRBV7-9 and TRBJ1-1, with a weak D call TRBD1 (5 bases). The length of the CDR3 is 14 residues. Germline V gene lookup returns CDR1 SEHNR and CDR2 FQNEAQ (reference sequence). The CDR3 nucleotides are TGTGCCAGCACCTTAGAAGGGGCCGGCACTGAAGCTTTCTTT. It codes for CASTLEGAGTEAFF.

The chain uses TRBV9 and TRBJ2-1; D gene ambiguous. The CDR3 runs to 13 residues. Between the trimmed V and J ends, which lost 0 bases and 5 bases, there was a span of 6 bases. CDR1 SGDLS and CDR2 YYNGEE come from the germline V gene. Here the CDR3 DNA reads TGTGCCAGCAGCGTAGACGTAAACAATGAGCAGTTCTTC. Translating it yields CASSVDVNNEQFF.

The J gene is TRBJ1-5, the V gene TRBV6-5, with 8 bases matching TRBD1. CDR1 MNHEY and CDR2 SVGAGI come from the germline V gene. This CDR3 has 15 residues. Germline trimming cut 6 bases from V and 3 bases from J; bases unmatched to any gene: 7. As DNA, the CDR3 is TGTGCCAGCAGCCCCCCGGGACAGGTCAATCAGCCCCAGCATTTT. This gives the protein CASSPPGQVNQPQHF.

The chain joins TRBV11-2 to TRBJ1-2; D remains unclear. CDR1 is SGHAT, CDR2 FQNNGV, per germline. This CDR3 region has 16 residues. The V and J ends lost 3 bases and 3 bases respectively, with 17 bases between them. For the CDR3, the DNA is TGTGCCAGCAGCTTCGCCGGGTCCTCCTCCTACTATGGCTACACCTTC. Its protein is CASSFAGSSSYYGYTF. The whole variable domain, filled in from reference TRBV11-2 and TRBJ1-2, reads EAGVAQSPRYKIIEKRQSVAFWCNPISGHATLYWYQQILGQGPKLLIQFQNNGVVDDSQLPKDRFSAERLKGVDSTLKIQPAKLEDSAVYLCASSFAGSSSYYGYTFGSGTRLTVV.

This chain connects TRBV2 to TRBJ1-5; weak D call: TRBD1 (5 bases). V dropped 9 bases and J dropped 4 bases, with 13 bases sitting between them. This CDR3 spans 13 amino acids. CDR1 is SNHLY and CDR2 is FYNNEI in the germline V gene. CDR3 sequence (DNA): TGTGCCAGTTCCCCGGACATAAATCAGCCCCAGCATTTT. Its translation is CASSPDINQPQHF.

The chain uses TRBV7-2 and TRBJ2-2, with D possibly being TRBD1 (6 bases). The V and J ends lost 2 bases and 2 bases respectively, with 15 bases between them. This CDR3 comprises 17 residues. Germline values: CDR1 SGHTA, CDR2 FQGNSA. CDR3 loop: CASSLPGTFFNTGELFF. The CDR3, as DNA: TGTGCCAGCAGCTTACCGGGGACATTTTTTAACACCGGGGAGCTGTTTTTT.

This clone occurred a few times. The V call is TRBV9, the J call TRBJ1-1; D not resolved. CDR1 SGDLS and CDR2 YYNGEE come from the germline V gene. V lost 6 bases, J lost 4 bases, and 10 bases lay in between. The CDR3 runs to 12 residues. Written as DNA, the CDR3 is TGTGCCAGCAATCGGGTGCGCACTGAAGCTTTCTTT. The encoded protein is CASNRVRTEAFF. Using reference TRBV9 and TRBJ1-1 for the parts outside the CDR3, the full variable domain is DSGVTQTPKHLITATGQRVTLRCSPRSGDLSVYWYQQSLDQGLQFLIQYYNGEERAKGNILERFSAQQFPDLHSELNLSSLELGDSALYFCASNRVRTEAFFGQGTRLTVV.

The V gene is TRBV12-5, the J gene TRBJ1-1; 8 nucleotides align to TRBD1. This CDR3 has 15 residues. CDR1 is LGHNT, CDR2 FRNRAP, per germline. Unmatched junction bases numbered 7, after V lost 2 bases and J lost 5 bases. The CDR3 reads CASGLRQGAGTEAFF. CDR3 DNA: TGTGCTAGTGGTTTGAGGCAGGGGGCGGGGACTGAAGCTTTCTTT.

The chain combines TRBV9 with TRBJ1-1, with D perhaps TRBD1 (5 bases). Deletions cut 3 bases from V and 0 bases from J, with 12 bases between. The CDR3 extends over 15 amino acids. Germline CDR1 SGDLS, CDR2 YYNGEE. The CDR3: CASSGGGVLNTEAFF. For the CDR3, the DNA is TGTGCCAGCAGCGGGGGAGGGGTCCTGAACACTGAAGCTTTCTTT.

The sample holds a few counts of this clone. V usage is TRBV12-5 and J usage is TRBJ1-5, with TRBD1 identical over 11 bases. V lost 1 base to trimming and J lost 7 bases; unmatched junction nucleotides: 3. Germline V CDR1 and CDR2: LGHNT, FRNRAP. This CDR3 is built from 15 residues. CDR3 sequence: CASGLGDRGIQPQHF. The CDR3 region has the DNA TGTGCTAGTGGTTTGGGGGACAGGGGGATCCAGCCCCAGCATTTT.

This chain joins TRBV5-4 and TRBJ1-2, with D possibly being TRBD1 (6 bases). Germline V lookup: CDR1 SGHNT, CDR2 YYREEE (reference sequence). Trimming shortened V by 0 bases and J by 4 bases, and 13 bases separated the two germline ends. CDR3 length: 15 residues. In DNA form, the CDR3 reads TGTGCCAGCAGCTTGGAGGGAGGGGACATCTATGGCTACACCTTC. It specifies CASSLEGGDIYGYTF.

The V and J genes are TRBV5-1 and TRBJ1-5; D is ambiguous. The CDR3 has 15 residues. Germline V gene data show CDR1 as SGHRS and CDR2 as YFSETQ. With 4 bases removed from V and 9 bases from J, the gap between germline ends came to 20 bases. The CDR3 DNA reads as TGCGCCAGCAGCCCTAGTCCGGACGGGTCCTCGCCCCAGCATTTT. Protein: CASSPSPDGSSPQHF. The full variable domain, with the rest looked up from reference TRBV5-1 and TRBJ1-5, is KAGVTQTPRYLIKTRGQQVTLSCSPISGHRSVSWYQQTPGQGLQFLFEYFSETQRNKGNFPGRFSGRQFSNSRSEMNVSTLELGDSALYLCASSPSPDGSSPQHFGDGTRLSIL.

The rearrangement joins TRBV18 to TRBJ1-6; TRBD1 agrees at 7 bases. The V gene's germline CDR1 is KGHSH and CDR2 LQKENI. V trimming: 3 bases; J trimming: 10 bases; junction bases outside the gene matches: 3. The CDR3 runs to 13 residues. CDR3 in DNA: TGTGCCAGCTCACCGGGACAGCAGTCACCCCTCCACTTT. Amino acids: CASSPGQQSPLHF.

The chain has TRBV27 and TRBJ2-1, with D possibly called TRBD1 or TRBD2 (6 bases each). V was shortened by 2 bases and J by 4 bases, with 12 bases between the two germline ends. Germline V gene lookup returns CDR1 MNHEY and CDR2 SMNVEV (reference sequence). The CDR3 contains 15 residues. CDR3 sequence (DNA): TGTGCCAGCAGTTTAGGAGGGGGAGCGTACAATGAGCAGTTCTTC. As protein: CASSLGGGAYNEQFF.

The chain joins TRBV7-2 to TRBJ1-1; D gene uncertain. The CDR3 consists of 13 residues. V was cut by 5 bases and J by 2 bases, with 9 bases left in between. Germline V gene lookup returns CDR1 SGHTA and CDR2 FQGNSA. CDR3 in amino acids: CASSRELNTEAFF. The CDR3 bases are TGTGCCAGCAGCCGGGAGTTAAACACTGAAGCTTTCTTT. Based on the CDR3 plus reference TRBV7-2 and TRBJ1-1, the full variable domain is GAGVSQSPSNKVTEKGKDVELRCDPISGHTALYWYRQSLGQGLEFLIYFQGNSAPDKSGLPSDRFSAERTGGSVSTLTIQRTQQEDSAVYLCASSRELNTEAFFGQGTRLTVV.

The chain is built from TRBV11-3 and TRBJ1-2, with D maybe TRBD1 (5 bases). There are 15 residues in the CDR3. V was clipped by 5 bases and J by 0 bases, with 13 bases between them. CDR1 SGHNT and CDR2 YENEEA come from the germline V gene. CDR3 sequence (DNA): TGTGCCAGCAGCCCGGGGCCGATTTCTAACTATGGCTACACCTTC. Translated, it gives CASSPGPISNYGYTF.

V gene TRBV7-2 combines with J gene TRBJ2-1; 7 bases map to TRBD2. The V gene's germline CDR1 is SGHTA and CDR2 FQGNSA. V was pared by 5 bases and J by 9 bases, with 19 bases of the junction left unmatched. The CDR3 length is 17 residues. CDR3 amino acids: CASSPRLGRGGAGEQFF. The CDR3 DNA reads as TGTGCCAGCAGCCCCCGACTCGGGCGGGGAGGGGCGGGTGAGCAGTTCTTC.

The CDR3: CASSFNGQGARGYTF. The CDR3 nucleotides are TGTGCCAGCAGCTTTAATGGACAGGGGGCCCGCGGCTACACCTTC. The chain uses TRBV7-9 and TRBJ1-2; 11 positions agree with TRBD1. The J segment lost 8 bases and the V segment lost 3 bases, leaving 8 bases of the junction unmatched. The CDR3 consists of 15 residues. CDR1 SEHNR and CDR2 FQNEAQ come from the germline V gene (reference sequence).

The chain combines TRBV6-1 with TRBJ1-1, with TRBD1 matching 9 bases. The CDR3 extends over 15 amino acids. CDR1 and CDR2 from the germline V gene are MNHNS and SASEGT. J lost 0 bases, V lost 5 bases, and 4 bases had no gene match. The CDR3 is CASSPGQGVNTEAFF. The CDR3 DNA sequence: TGTGCCAGCAGTCCGGGACAGGGAGTGAACACTGAAGCTTTCTTT.

The chain recombines TRBV6-5 with TRBJ2-3; 9 nucleotides line up with TRBD2. The CDR3 runs to 15 residues. The J segment lost 0 bases and the V segment lost 6 bases, leaving 4 bases of the junction unmatched. CDR1 is MNHEY, CDR2 SVGAGI, per germline. CDR3 protein: CASRPGLASTDTQYF. As DNA, the CDR3 is TGTGCCAGCAGACCTGGACTAGCGAGCACAGATACGCAGTATTTT.

The chain carries TRBV6-5 and TRBJ1-5; D is undetermined. The V and J ends lost 2 bases and 7 bases respectively, with 9 bases between them. This CDR3 comprises 13 residues. Per the germline V gene, CDR1 is MNHEY and CDR2 is SVGAGI. The CDR3 DNA is TGTGCCAGCAGTTACCCGCCCGCGCAGCCCCAGCATTTT. It codes for CASSYPPAQPQHF.